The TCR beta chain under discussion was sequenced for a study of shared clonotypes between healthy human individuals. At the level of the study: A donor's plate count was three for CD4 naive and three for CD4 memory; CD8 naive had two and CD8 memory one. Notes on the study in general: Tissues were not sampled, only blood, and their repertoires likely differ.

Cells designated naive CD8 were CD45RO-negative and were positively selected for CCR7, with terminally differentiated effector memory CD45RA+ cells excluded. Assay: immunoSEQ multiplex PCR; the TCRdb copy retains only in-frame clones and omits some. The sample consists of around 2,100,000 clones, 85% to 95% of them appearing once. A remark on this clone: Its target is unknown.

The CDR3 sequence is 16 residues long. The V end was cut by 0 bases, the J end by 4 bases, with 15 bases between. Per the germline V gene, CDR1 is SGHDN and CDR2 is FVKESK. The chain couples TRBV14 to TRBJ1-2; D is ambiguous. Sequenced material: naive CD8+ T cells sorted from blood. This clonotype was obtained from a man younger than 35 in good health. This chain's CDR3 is CASSQDLGGRSYGYTF. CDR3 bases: TGTGCCAGCAGCCAAGATCTTGGAGGGCGCAGCTATGGCTACACCTTC.